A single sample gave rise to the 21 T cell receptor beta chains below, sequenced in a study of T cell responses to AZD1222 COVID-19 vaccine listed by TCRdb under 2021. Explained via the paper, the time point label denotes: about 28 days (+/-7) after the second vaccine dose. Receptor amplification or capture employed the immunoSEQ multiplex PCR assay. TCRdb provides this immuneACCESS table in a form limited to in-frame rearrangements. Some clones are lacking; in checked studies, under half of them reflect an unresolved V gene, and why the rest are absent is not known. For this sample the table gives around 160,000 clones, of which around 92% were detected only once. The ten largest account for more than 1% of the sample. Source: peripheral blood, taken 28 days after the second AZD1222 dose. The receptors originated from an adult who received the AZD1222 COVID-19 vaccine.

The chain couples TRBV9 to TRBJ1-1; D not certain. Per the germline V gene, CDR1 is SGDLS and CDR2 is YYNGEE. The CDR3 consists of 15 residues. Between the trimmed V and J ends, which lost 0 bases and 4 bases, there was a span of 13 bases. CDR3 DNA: TGTGCCAGCAGCGTAGGAGGCAGGCCTGGCACTGAAGCTTTCTTT. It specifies CASSVGGRPGTEAFF.

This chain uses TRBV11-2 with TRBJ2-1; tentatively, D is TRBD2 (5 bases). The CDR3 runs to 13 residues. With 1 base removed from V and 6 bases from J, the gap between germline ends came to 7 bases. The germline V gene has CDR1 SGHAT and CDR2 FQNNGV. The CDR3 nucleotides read TGTGCCAGCAGCTTAGTCCTAGCCAATGAGCAGTTCTTC. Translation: CASSLVLANEQFF.

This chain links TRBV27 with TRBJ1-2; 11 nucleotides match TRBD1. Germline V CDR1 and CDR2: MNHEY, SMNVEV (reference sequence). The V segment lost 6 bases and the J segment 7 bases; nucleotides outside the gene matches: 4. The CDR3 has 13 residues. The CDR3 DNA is TGTGCCAGCAGCAGGACAGGGGGCGGTGGCTACACCTTC. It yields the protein CASSRTGGGGYTF.

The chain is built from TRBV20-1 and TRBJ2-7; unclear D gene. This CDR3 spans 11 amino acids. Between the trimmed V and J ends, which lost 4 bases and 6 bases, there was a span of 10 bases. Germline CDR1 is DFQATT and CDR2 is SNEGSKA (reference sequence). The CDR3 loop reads CSAIANREQYF. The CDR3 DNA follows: TGCAGTGCTATAGCCAACCGCGAGCAGTACTTC.

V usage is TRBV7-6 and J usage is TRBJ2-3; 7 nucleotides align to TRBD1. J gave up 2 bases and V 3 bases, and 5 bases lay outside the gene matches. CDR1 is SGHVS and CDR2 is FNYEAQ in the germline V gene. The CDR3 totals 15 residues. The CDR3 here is CASSFGTDTTDTQYF. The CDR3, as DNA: TGTGCCAGCAGCTTTGGGACAGACACCACAGATACGCAGTATTTT. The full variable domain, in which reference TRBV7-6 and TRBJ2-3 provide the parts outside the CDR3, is GAGVSQSPRYKVTKRGQDVALRCDPISGHVSLYWYRQALGQGPEFLTYFNYEAQQDKSGLPNDRFSAERPEGSISTLTIQRTEQRDSAMYRCASSFGTDTTDTQYFGPGTRLTVL.

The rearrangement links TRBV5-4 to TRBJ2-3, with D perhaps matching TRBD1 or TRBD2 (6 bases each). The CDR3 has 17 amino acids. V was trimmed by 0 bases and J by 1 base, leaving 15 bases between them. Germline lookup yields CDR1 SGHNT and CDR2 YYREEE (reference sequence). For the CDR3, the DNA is TGTGCCAGCAGCTTGGTGGGGGGACAAATTGGCACAGATACGCAGTATTTT. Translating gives CASSLVGGQIGTDTQYF.

The CDR3 reads CASSSGRPAANYGYTF. DNA of the CDR3: TGTGCCAGCAGCTCTGGGAGGCCTGCGGCTAACTATGGCTACACCTTC. V gene TRBV13 combines with J gene TRBJ1-2; unclear D gene. This CDR3 has 16 amino acids. From germline, CDR1 is PRHDT and CDR2 FYEKMQ (reference sequence). Trimming shortened V by 4 bases and J by 0 bases, and 15 bases separated the two germline ends.

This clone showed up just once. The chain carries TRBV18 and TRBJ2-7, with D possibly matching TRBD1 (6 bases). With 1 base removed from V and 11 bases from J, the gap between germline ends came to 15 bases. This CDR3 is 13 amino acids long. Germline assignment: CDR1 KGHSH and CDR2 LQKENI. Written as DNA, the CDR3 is TGTGCCAGCTCACCACGGGCAGGCAACAGGGAGTACTTC. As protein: CASSPRAGNREYF.

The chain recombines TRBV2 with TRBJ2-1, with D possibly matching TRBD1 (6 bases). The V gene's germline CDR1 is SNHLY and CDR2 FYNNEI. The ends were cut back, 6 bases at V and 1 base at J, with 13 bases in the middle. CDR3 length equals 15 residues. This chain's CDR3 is CASSELTGSYNEQFF. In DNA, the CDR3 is TGTGCCAGCAGCGAACTGACAGGTTCCTACAATGAGCAGTTCTTC.

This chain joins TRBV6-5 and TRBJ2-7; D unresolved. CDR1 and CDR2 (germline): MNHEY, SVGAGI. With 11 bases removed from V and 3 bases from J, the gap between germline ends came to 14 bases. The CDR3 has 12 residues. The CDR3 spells CAPSLHDYEQYF. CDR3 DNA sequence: TGTGCCCCCTCCCTACACGACTACGAGCAGTACTTC.

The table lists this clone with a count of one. CDR3 in DNA: TGTGCCAGCAGCGGAGGGGACAGGAACACTGAAGCTTTCTTT. Translated: CASSGGDRNTEAFF. The chain uses TRBV3-1 (or the pseudogene TRBV3-2) and TRBJ1-1; 7 bases align to TRBD1. The CDR3 runs 14 residues. Unmatched junction bases numbered 4, after V lost 5 bases and J lost 1 base. The V gene's germline CDR1 is LGHDT and CDR2 YNNKEL (reference sequence).

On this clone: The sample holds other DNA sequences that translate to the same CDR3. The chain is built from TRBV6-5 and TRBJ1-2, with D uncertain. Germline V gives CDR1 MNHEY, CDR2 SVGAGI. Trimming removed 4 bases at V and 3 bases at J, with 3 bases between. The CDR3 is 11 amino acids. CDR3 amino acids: CASSSDYGYTF. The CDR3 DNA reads TGTGCCAGCAGTTCAGACTATGGCTACACCTTC.

For the CDR3, the DNA is TGTGCCAGCAGCTTGGAGGAGGATTCACCCCTCCACTTT. Protein: CASSLEEDSPLHF. V usage is TRBV7-9 and J usage is TRBJ1-6; D is unresolved. From germline, CDR1 is SEHNR and CDR2 FQNEAQ (reference sequence). Deletions cut 3 bases from V and 8 bases from J, with 8 bases between. The length of the CDR3 is 13 residues. The full variable domain, in which reference TRBV7-9 and TRBJ1-6 provide the parts outside the CDR3, is DTGVSQNPRHKITKRGQNVTFRCDPISEHNRLYWYRQTLGQGPEFLTYFQNEAQLEKSRLLSDRFSAERPKGSFSTLEIQRTEQGDSAMYLCASSLEEDSPLHFGNGTRLTVT.

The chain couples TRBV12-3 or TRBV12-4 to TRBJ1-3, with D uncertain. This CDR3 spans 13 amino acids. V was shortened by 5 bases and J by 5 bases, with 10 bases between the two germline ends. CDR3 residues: CASSVQSRNTIYF. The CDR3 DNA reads TGTGCCAGCAGTGTACAGAGTCGAAACACCATATATTTT.

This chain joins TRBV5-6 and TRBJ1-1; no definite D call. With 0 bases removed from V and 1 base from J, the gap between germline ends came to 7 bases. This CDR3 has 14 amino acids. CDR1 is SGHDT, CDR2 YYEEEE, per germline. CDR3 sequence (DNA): TGTGCCAGCAGCTTGGGACACGCGAACACTGAAGCTTTCTTT. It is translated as CASSLGHANTEAFF.

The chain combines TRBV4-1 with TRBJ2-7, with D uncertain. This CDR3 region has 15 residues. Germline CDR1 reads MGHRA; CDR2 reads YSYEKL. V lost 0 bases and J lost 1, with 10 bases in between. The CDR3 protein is CASSQDPGYSYEQYF. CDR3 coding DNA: TGCGCCAGCAGCCAAGACCCGGGCTATTCCTACGAGCAGTACTTC.

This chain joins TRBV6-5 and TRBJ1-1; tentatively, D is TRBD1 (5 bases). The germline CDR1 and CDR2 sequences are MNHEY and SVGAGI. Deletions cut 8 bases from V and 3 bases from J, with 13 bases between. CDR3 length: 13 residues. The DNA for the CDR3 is TGTGCCAGCTCCTTGTGGGGCGACACTGAAGCTTTCTTT. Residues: CASSLWGDTEAFF.

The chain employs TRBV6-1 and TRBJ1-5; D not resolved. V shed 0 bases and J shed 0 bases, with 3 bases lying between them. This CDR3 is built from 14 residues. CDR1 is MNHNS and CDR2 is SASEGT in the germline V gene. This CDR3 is CASSEASSNQPQHF. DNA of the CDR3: TGTGCCAGCAGTGAAGCCAGTAGCAATCAGCCCCAGCATTTT.

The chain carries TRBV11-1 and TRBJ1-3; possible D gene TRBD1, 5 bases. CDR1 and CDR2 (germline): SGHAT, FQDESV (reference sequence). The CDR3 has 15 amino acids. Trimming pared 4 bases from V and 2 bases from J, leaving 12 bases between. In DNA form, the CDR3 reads TGTGCCAGCAGCTCCCGGCAGGGAGCTGGAAACACCATATATTTT. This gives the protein CASSSRQGAGNTIYF. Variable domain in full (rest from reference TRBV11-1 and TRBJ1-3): EAEVAQSPRYKITEKSQAVAFWCDPISGHATLYWYRQILGQGPELLVQFQDESVVDDSQLPKDRFSAERLKGVDSTLKIQPAELGDSAMYLCASSSRQGAGNTIYFGEGSWLTVV.

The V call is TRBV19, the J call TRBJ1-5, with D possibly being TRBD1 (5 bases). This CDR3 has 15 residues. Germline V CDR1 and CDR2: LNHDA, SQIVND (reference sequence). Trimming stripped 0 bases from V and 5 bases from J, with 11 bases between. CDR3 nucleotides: TGTGCCAGTAGTATAGATCGGGGCCCCCATCAGCCCCAGCATTTT. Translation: CASSIDRGPHQPQHF.

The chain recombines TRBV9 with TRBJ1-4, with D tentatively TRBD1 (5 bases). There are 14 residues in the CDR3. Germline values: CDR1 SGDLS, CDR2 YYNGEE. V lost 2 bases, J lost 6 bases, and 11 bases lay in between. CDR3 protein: CASSVHGGHEKLFF. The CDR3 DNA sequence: TGTGCCAGCAGCGTCCATGGGGGACATGAAAAACTGTTTTTT.